This T cell receptor beta chain was recorded in a study of type 1 regulatory T cells. Study information: This in vitro CD4 product, T-allo10, is enriched for Tr1 cells and alloantigen-specific.

TCRdb re-called the reads with MiXCR, one entry per CDR3 protein. The profile shows roughly 21,000 distinct CDR3 sequences, less than 60% of them singletons. This clonotype has only a few counts. Its matching antigen is unknown. Trimming removed 11 bases from V and 4 bases from J; junction bases left unmatched: 10. CDR3 length: 13 residues. Germline values: CDR1 MNHNY, CDR2 SVGAGI (reference sequence). Input material: cultured T cells, either the whole culture or a sorted T cell fraction (not recorded which). The rearrangement uses TRBV6-6 and TRBJ2-5; 7 positions agree with TRBD1. The receptor was derived from a human donor in good health. This CDR3 reads CAVNKGAGETQYF. Written as DNA, the CDR3 is TGTGCCGTCAACAAGGGGGCCGGAGAGACCCAGTACTTC.